What follows are 21 T cell receptor beta chains derived from one specimen sequenced in a study of OX40 agonist ivuxolimab in advanced cancers. Clones were read by immunoSEQ multiplex PCR, and TCRdb kept only the in-frame ones, dropping some. The sample consists of over 55,000 clones, about 89% of them appearing once. Sequencing used CD4+ or CD8+ T cells sorted from blood, obtained in a trial of the OX40 agonist ivuxolimab. The receptors shown here come from an adult with an advanced solid tumor such as melanoma, head and neck, liver or kidney cancer.

The chain joins TRBV10-1 to TRBJ1-3; a weak D match, TRBD1 (5 bases). The V gene lost 6 bases and the J gene lost 8 bases, with 14 bases spanning the gap. The V gene's germline CDR1 is WNHNN and CDR2 SYGVQD (reference sequence). The CDR3 covers 13 residues. The CDR3 sequence: CASSRDFEDTIYF. The CDR3, as DNA: TGCGCCAGCAGCAGGGACTTCGAGGACACCATATATTTT.

The V gene is TRBV28, the J gene TRBJ2-7; D possibly corresponds to TRBD1 (6 bases). V was cut by 5 bases and J by 0 bases, with 11 bases left in between. The CDR3 runs 14 residues. Germline loops: CDR1 MDHEN, CDR2 SYDVKM. CDR3 loop: CASSKQGSSYEQYF. CDR3 DNA: TGTGCCAGCAGTAAACAGGGTTCCTCCTACGAGCAGTACTTC.

The CDR3 protein is CASSRLQGFGTDTQYF. The CDR3 DNA sequence: TGCGCCAGCAGCCGGCTTCAGGGATTTGGCACAGATACGCAGTATTTT. The chain recombines TRBV5-1 with TRBJ2-3, with D possibly TRBD1 on 5 matching bases. The CDR3 is 16 amino acids. V lost 4 bases and J 1 base, leaving 16 bases between the germline ends. CDR1 is SGHRS, CDR2 YFSETQ, per germline.

The V call is TRBV19, the J call TRBJ2-5, with D tentatively TRBD2 (6 bases). In germline, CDR1 is LNHDA, CDR2 SQIVND (reference sequence). The V end was cut by 6 bases, the J end by 5 bases, with 16 bases between. There are 14 residues in the CDR3. CDR3 sequence: CASSPPGVTETQYF. CDR3 bases: TGTGCCAGTAGCCCGCCGGGGGTTACGGAGACCCAGTACTTC.

This chain connects TRBV2 to TRBJ1-4, with TRBD1 as a possible D gene (5 bases). The ends were cut back, 6 bases at V and 6 bases at J, with 17 bases in the middle. The germline V gene encodes CDR1 SNHLY and CDR2 FYNNEI. This CDR3 comprises 15 residues. The CDR3, as DNA: TGTGCCAGCAGCTCCCAGGGCTTAGCAGATGAAAAACTGTTTTTT. It translates to CASSSQGLADEKLFF.

This chain uses TRBV27 with TRBJ1-1; D gene ambiguous. CDR1 MNHEY and CDR2 SMNVEV come from the germline V gene (reference sequence). The length of the CDR3 is 11 residues. V shed 5 bases and J shed 1 base, with 2 bases lying between them. CDR3: CASSGNTEAFF. The CDR3 nucleotides read TGTGCCAGCAGTGGGAACACTGAAGCTTTCTTT.

The V gene is TRBV4-1, the J gene TRBJ2-5; possible D gene TRBD1, 5 bases. The germline CDR1 and CDR2 sequences are MGHRA and YSYEKL. Trimming took 1 base from V and 3 from J, leaving 12 bases between them. The CDR3 runs to 15 residues. The CDR3 is CASSQGVRVEETQYF. Written as DNA, the CDR3 is TGCGCCAGCAGCCAAGGGGTCAGGGTCGAAGAGACCCAGTACTTC.

This rearrangement joins TRBV18 to TRBJ2-7; D is undetermined. This CDR3 is 14 amino acids long. Germline assignment: CDR1 KGHSH and CDR2 LQKENI. V was trimmed by 3 bases and J by 0 bases, leaving 9 bases between them. CDR3 coding DNA: TGTGCCAGCTCACCTTTAACGAACTCCTACGAGCAGTACTTC. Residues: CASSPLTNSYEQYF.

The chain recombines TRBV18 with TRBJ2-1, with TRBD1 identical over 9 bases. The CDR3 has 16 amino acids. The ends lost 3 bases at V and 8 bases at J; junction bases unmatched: 11. CDR1 and CDR2 from the germline V gene are KGHSH and LQKENI. The CDR3 sequence: CASSPPGTGSVDEQFF. CDR3 nucleotides: TGTGCCAGCTCACCGCCCGGGACAGGGTCCGTTGATGAGCAGTTCTTC.

The V and J genes are TRBV5-1 and TRBJ2-7; D perhaps matches TRBD2 (5 bases). Germline V gene lookup returns CDR1 SGHRS and CDR2 YFSETQ. The CDR3 loop spans 12 amino acids. V gave up 4 bases and J gave up 5 bases, with 10 bases separating them. The CDR3: CASSPPGDEQYF. CDR3 sequence (DNA): TGCGCCAGCAGCCCGCCCGGGGACGAGCAGTACTTC.

This rearrangement joins TRBV9 to TRBJ2-7, with TRBD2 matching over 8 bases. CDR3 size: 14 residues. The junction had 8 bases not matched to a gene; V was cut back by 4 bases and J by 5 bases. CDR1 is SGDLS, CDR2 YYNGEE, per germline. The DNA for the CDR3 is TGTGCCAGCAGCCTGAGCGGGAGATTGGACGAGCAGTACTTC. It codes for CASSLSGRLDEQYF.

Details on this clone: The sample has other DNA sequences that encode this CDR3 too. The CDR3, as DNA: TGTGCTAGCAGCATTAGGGGCCGCCCCACAGATACGCAGTATTTT. The encoded protein is CASSIRGRPTDTQYF. The gene calls are TRBV21-1 and TRBJ2-3; TRBD1, the table's D call, was not compared with the DNA. TRBV21-1 is marked as a pseudogene. The CDR3 runs 15 residues.

CDR3 in DNA: TGTGCCAGCAGGCGCGCAAGCGGGAATGAGCAGTTCTTC. Amino acid sequence: CASRRASGNEQFF. The V call is TRBV27, the J call TRBJ2-1; possible D gene TRBD2, 6 bases. Trimming removed 6 bases at V and 7 bases at J, with 13 bases between. The CDR3 is 13 amino acids. From germline, CDR1 is MNHEY and CDR2 SMNVEV (reference sequence).

The V gene is TRBV5-1, the J gene TRBJ2-3, with TRBD2 matching 11 bases. The V gene's germline CDR1 is SGHRS and CDR2 YFSETQ. The J segment lost 1 base and the V segment lost 4 bases, leaving 2 bases of the junction unmatched. This CDR3 has 15 amino acids. Here the CDR3 DNA reads TGCGCCAGCAGCGAGGGACTAGCGGGCACAGATACGCAGTATTTT. Its protein is CASSEGLAGTDTQYF.

The V and J genes are TRBV6-1 and TRBJ1-4; D is unresolved. The CDR3 has 15 amino acids. Between the trimmed V and J ends, which lost 7 bases and 3 bases, there was a span of 15 bases. The germline V gene has CDR1 MNHNS and CDR2 SASEGT. CDR3 DNA sequence: TGTGCCAGCAAATTCCAGCTATACTCTAATGAAAAACTGTTTTTT. This translates into CASKFQLYSNEKLFF.

V is TRBV10-3 and J is TRBJ1-1, with a tentative D call TRBD1 (5 bases). From germline, CDR1 is ENHRY and CDR2 SYGVKD. The CDR3 totals 13 residues. Trimming took 4 bases from V and 5 from J, leaving 11 bases between them. The CDR3 DNA sequence: TGTGCCATCAGTGGGGGCAGGAGGACTGAAGCTTTCTTT. Translation: CAISGGRRTEAFF.

This chain connects TRBV6-1 to TRBJ2-5, with D maybe TRBD1 (5 bases). This CDR3 comprises 13 residues. Germline assignment: CDR1 MNHNS and CDR2 SASEGT. With 5 bases removed from V and 4 bases from J, the gap between germline ends came to 11 bases. The CDR3 bases are TGTGCCAGCAGTTTTCTAGGGGCAGAGACCCAGTACTTC. This codes for CASSFLGAETQYF.

The chain has TRBV6-5 and TRBJ1-6, with D possibly TRBD1 on 6 matching bases. Germline CDR1 is MNHEY and CDR2 is SVGAGI. The germline V and J ends were trimmed by 5 bases and 7 bases, with 12 bases remaining between them. CDR3 length: 14 residues. CDR3 amino acids: CASSHQGGNSPLHF. Written as DNA, the CDR3 is TGTGCCAGCAGTCACCAAGGGGGGAATTCACCCCTCCACTTT.

The chain is built from TRBV4-1 and TRBJ2-2; weak D call: TRBD2 (6 bases). Deletions cut 5 bases from V and 0 bases from J, with 16 bases between. Germline V gives CDR1 MGHRA, CDR2 YSYEKL. This CDR3 comprises 17 residues. In DNA, the CDR3 is TGCGCCAGCAGCTTGGGATGGGAGGCGTCGAACACCGGGGAGCTGTTTTTT. As protein: CASSLGWEASNTGELFF.

This clone has just a few counts. The J gene is TRBJ2-1, the V gene TRBV18; 7 positions agree with TRBD1. The CDR3 consists of 16 residues. CDR1 and CDR2 from the germline V gene are KGHSH and LQKENI. V dropped 3 bases and J dropped 9; count of bases not matched to a gene: 14. The DNA of the CDR3 is TGTGCCAGCTCACCTGCCGGGACAGCGGTGGGCGGTGAGCAGTTCTTC. Amino acid sequence: CASSPAGTAVGGEQFF. The variable domain in full, completed from reference TRBV18 and TRBJ2-1, reads NAGVMQNPRHLVRRRGQEARLRCSPMKGHSHVYWYRQLPEEGLKFMVYLQKENIIDESGMPKERFSAEFPKEGPSILRIQQVVRGDSAAYFCASSPAGTAVGGEQFFGPGTRLTVL.

This clone occurred a few times. The rearrangement joins TRBV5-1 to TRBJ2-2; the D is unclear. V was pared by 2 bases and J by 6 bases, with 5 bases between. The CDR3 is 12 residues long. Germline loops: CDR1 SGHRS, CDR2 YFSETQ. The CDR3 is CASSLSSGELFF. CDR3 coding DNA: TGCGCCAGCAGCTTAAGTTCCGGGGAGCTGTTTTTT.